The present T cell receptor (beta chain) was sequenced within a study of T-cell memory formation after mild COVID-19. Study-wide context: The study found TCR clusters largely donor specific. Points from the study as a whole: A subset of responding clones appeared in pre-infection memory, suggesting cross-reactive memory joined. Nothing showed for sure that second-wave clones peaking on day 37 were SARS-CoV-2 specific.

This CDR3 has 11 residues. The V and J ends lost 6 bases and 2 bases respectively, with 1 base between them. Germline-derived CDR1 and CDR2 are SGHNT and YENEEA. Concerning this clonotype: Its antigen is unidentified.

MiXCR, applied by TCRdb to the 5' RACE reads, yields one record per CDR3 protein. The data contain roughly 40,000 distinct CDR3 sequences, roughly 6.6% of them singletons. The TCR was taken from an adult who had mild COVID-19 (a few samples of this study predate the infection). Cell type and time point are not known. V usage is TRBV11-3 and J usage is TRBJ2-2; no reliable D call. The sequenced sample was PBMCs or a T cell subset sorted from them (not recorded which). CDR3 protein: CASSNTGELFF. DNA of the CDR3: TGTGCCAGCAGTAACACCGGGGAGCTGTTTTTT.